This T cell receptor beta chain originates from a study of cytomegalovirus exposure and HLA in healthy donors. It was with 60 Vbeta and 13 Jbeta primers that the PCR ran. Sequencing used immunoSEQ multiplex PCR; TCRdb keeps in-frame clones, though not all of them. Of approximately 45,000 clones detected, roughly 69% appear once; the ten largest clones hold around 3.4%. This clone was recorded a few times. From germline, CDR1 is PRHDT and CDR2 FYEKMQ (reference sequence). With 6 bases removed from V and 4 bases from J, the gap between germline ends came to 13 bases. The CDR3 is 13 amino acids. The clonotype comes from a woman between 25 and 40 years old in good health and CMV-seronegative. Sequencing was done on a sample of PBMCs. The genes are TRBV13 and TRBJ2-7; D may be TRBD2 (5 bases). CDR3 DNA sequence: TGTGCCAGCAGTAAGGGAGTAGGTTACGAGCAGTACTTC. Translating gives CASSKGVGYEQYF.